This passage covers 25 T cell receptor beta chains from one sample sequenced in a study of blood T cell repertoires in COVID-19. Sequenced by immunoSEQ multiplex PCR; TCRdb stores in-frame clones only, minus some. The profile shows about 70,000 clones, 86% of them singletons. The sequenced material came from peripheral blood. These receptors originate from a woman aged 60 to 75 with acute or convalescent COVID-19.

As DNA, the CDR3 is TGTGCCAGCAGCTTGGCGATGGGGGCTTACGAGACAGGGCGGAAACTGTTTTTT. As protein: CASSLAMGAYETGRKLFF. This chain connects TRBV5-4 to TRBJ1-4, with 7 bases that match TRBD1. J was trimmed by 11 bases and V by 0 bases; bases with no gene match: 19. This CDR3 region has 18 residues. Germline lookup yields CDR1 SGHNT and CDR2 YYREEE (reference sequence).

The chain employs TRBV27 and TRBJ1-1; a weak D match, TRBD1 (5 bases). Germline CDR1 MNHEY, CDR2 SMNVEV (reference sequence). The CDR3 runs 15 residues. V gave up 4 bases and J gave up 3 bases, with 15 bases separating them. This CDR3 reads CASSYHGGKDTEAFF. The CDR3 DNA reads TGTGCCAGCAGTTATCACGGGGGAAAGGACACTGAAGCTTTCTTT.

The CDR3 DNA sequence: TGTGCCACCAGTGAGGCATCAGGAGGATCCTACGAGCAGTACTTC. Its protein product is CATSEASGGSYEQYF. This sequence joins TRBV24-1 and TRBJ2-7; tentatively, D is TRBD2 (5 bases). There are 15 residues in the CDR3. CDR1 and CDR2 from the germline V gene are KGHDR and SFDVKD. Trimming shortened V by 4 bases and J by 1 base, and 13 bases separated the two germline ends.

The chain couples TRBV27 to TRBJ2-5, with a possible D match to TRBD2 (5 bases). The CDR3 is 13 residues long. Germline V CDR1 and CDR2: MNHEY, SMNVEV (reference sequence). The V and J ends lost 4 bases and 7 bases respectively, with 13 bases between them. The CDR3 reads CASSSGLRGTQYF. The DNA of the CDR3 is TGTGCCAGCAGTTCCGGCCTCCGGGGGACCCAGTACTTC.

This chain connects TRBV7-2 to TRBJ1-4; TRBD1 matches at 7 bases. With V trimmed by 5 bases and J by 6 bases, 12 bases remained unmatched. The germline gives CDR1 SGHTA, CDR2 FQGNSA. The CDR3 consists of 16 residues. The CDR3 reads CASSPDRAQGYEKLFF. DNA for the CDR3: TGTGCCAGCAGCCCCGACAGGGCCCAGGGTTATGAAAAACTGTTTTTT.

The genes are TRBV28 and TRBJ2-1; tentatively, D is TRBD1 (5 bases). CDR3 size: 14 residues. V dropped 5 bases and J dropped 8 bases, with 16 bases sitting between them. Germline CDR1 MDHEN, CDR2 SYDVKM. The CDR3 here is CASSINLRGYEQFF. DNA for the CDR3: TGTGCCAGCAGTATCAACCTTAGGGGCTATGAGCAGTTCTTC.

V gene TRBV5-6 combines with J gene TRBJ1-1, with D hard to call. This CDR3 has 14 residues. V lost 1 base, J lost 4 bases, and 11 bases lay in between. CDR1 SGHDT and CDR2 YYEEEE come from the germline V gene. CDR3 residues: CASSLNRLRTEAFF. In nucleotides, the CDR3 is TGTGCCAGCAGCTTGAACAGATTGCGCACTGAAGCTTTCTTT.

The CDR3 DNA reads as TGTGCCACCGATGTTTGGCAGGGTAATTCACCCCTCCACTTT. It encodes CATDVWQGNSPLHF. The genes are TRBV6-5 and TRBJ1-6; a possible D gene is TRBD1 (5 bases). The CDR3 is 14 amino acids. Germline lookup yields CDR1 MNHEY and CDR2 SVGAGI. V was cut by 10 bases and J by 6 bases, with 16 bases left in between.

A remark on this clone: The junction shows a germline mismatch at one end, possibly a read error. The chain employs TRBV7-7 and TRBJ2-5, with D possibly matching TRBD2 (6 bases). The CDR3 totals 16 residues. Germline assignment: CDR1 SSHAT and CDR2 FNYEAQ (reference sequence). This CDR3 reads CASSPLGGSARGTQYF. In DNA, the CDR3 is TGTGCTAGCAGCCCCCTGGGGGGTTCAGCGCGAGGGACCCAGTACTTC.

This chain uses TRBV5-1 with TRBJ1-5, with D perhaps matching TRBD1 (5 bases). The CDR3 runs to 15 residues. V was cut by 4 bases and J by 0 bases, with 11 bases left in between. Germline CDR1 and CDR2: SGHRS and YFSETQ. The CDR3 reads CASSEVGGSNQPQHF. CDR3 bases: TGCGCCAGCAGCGAGGTCGGGGGTAGCAATCAGCCCCAGCATTTT.

The chain links TRBV18 to TRBJ1-1, with a possible D match to TRBD1 (6 bases). V was cut by 6 bases and J by 7 bases, with 9 bases left in between. CDR3 length: 11 amino acids. CDR1 is KGHSH and CDR2 is LQKENI in the germline V gene. CDR3 nucleotides: TGTGCCAGCTCGCCGACAGGTGAAGCTTTCTTT. This sequence encodes CASSPTGEAFF.

The sample holds a few counts of this clone. The J gene is TRBJ1-5, the V gene TRBV27, with 7 positions matching TRBD1. Germline CDR1 reads MNHEY; CDR2 reads SMNVEV (reference sequence). The CDR3 length is 16 residues. J lost 1 base, V lost 4 bases, and 7 bases had no gene match. This chain's CDR3 is CASSSLAGGSNQPQHF. Here the CDR3 DNA reads TGTGCCAGCAGTTCCCTAGCAGGGGGGAGCAATCAGCCCCAGCATTTT.

This chain joins TRBV5-1 and TRBJ1-3, with 8 nucleotides matching TRBD1. The CDR3 consists of 16 residues. The V gene's germline CDR1 is SGHRS and CDR2 YFSETQ. After removal of 3 bases from V and 4 bases from J, the junction contained 9 bases not matched to a gene. This chain's CDR3 is CASSSQGQGEGNTIYF. CDR3 nucleotide sequence: TGCGCCAGCAGCTCCCAAGGACAGGGAGAGGGAAACACCATATATTTT.

V gene TRBV19 combines with J gene TRBJ1-1; TRBD1 aligns across 9 bases. The CDR3 sequence is 16 residues long. The J segment lost 4 bases and the V segment lost 3 bases, leaving 9 bases of the junction unmatched. The germline CDR1 and CDR2 sequences are LNHDA and SQIVND (reference sequence). The CDR3: CASSIKQGAPATEAFF. For the CDR3, the DNA is TGTGCCAGTAGTATCAAACAGGGGGCGCCGGCCACTGAAGCTTTCTTT.

The J gene is TRBJ2-3, the V gene TRBV7-9, with a possible D match to TRBD1 (6 bases). With 1 base removed from V and 2 bases from J, the gap between germline ends came to 19 bases. Germline V CDR1 and CDR2: SEHNR, FQNEAQ (reference sequence). The CDR3 extends over 18 amino acids. The CDR3 coding sequence is TGTGCCAGCAGCTTAGGCCGCTCTCCACGACAGGACACAGATACGCAGTATTTT. Its protein product is CASSLGRSPRQDTDTQYF. Using reference TRBV7-9 and TRBJ2-3 for the parts outside the CDR3, the full variable domain is DTGVSQNPRHKITKRGQNVTFRCDPISEHNRLYWYRQTLGQGPEFLTYFQNEAQLEKSRLLSDRFSAERPKGSFSTLEIQRTEQGDSAMYLCASSLGRSPRQDTDTQYFGPGTRLTVL.

This chain connects TRBV19 to TRBJ1-2; 9 bases match TRBD1. The CDR3 runs 14 residues. Per germline, CDR1 LNHDA and CDR2 SQIVND (reference sequence). The J segment lost 5 bases and the V segment lost 6 bases, leaving 7 bases of the junction unmatched. The CDR3 reads CASSEQGAGYGYTF. In nucleotides, the CDR3 is TGTGCCAGTAGCGAACAGGGGGCAGGGTATGGCTACACCTTC.

This chain joins TRBV5-4 and TRBJ2-2; 8 nucleotides line up with TRBD1. Germline CDR1 SGHNT, CDR2 YYREEE (reference sequence). The CDR3 loop spans 14 amino acids. J lost 2 bases, V lost 5 bases, and 2 bases had no gene match. CDR3 protein: CASRDRDNTGELFF. The CDR3 coding sequence is TGTGCCAGCAGGGACAGGGACAACACCGGGGAGCTGTTTTTT.

The chain employs TRBV19 and TRBJ2-1; D ambiguous. V was pared by 1 base and J by 5 bases, with 9 bases between. Germline assignment: CDR1 LNHDA and CDR2 SQIVND (reference sequence). The length of the CDR3 is 14 residues. The CDR3 sequence is CASSIVSSDNEQFF. The DNA for the CDR3 is TGTGCCAGTAGTATAGTTTCCAGCGACAATGAGCAGTTCTTC.

The chain carries TRBV6-5 and TRBJ1-1, with D perhaps matching TRBD1 (6 bases). CDR1 MNHEY and CDR2 SVGAGI come from the germline V gene. The CDR3 contains 13 residues. V was shortened by 7 bases and J by 1 base, with 10 bases between the two germline ends. CDR3 coding DNA: TGTGCCAGCAAAACAGGGTCGAACACTGAAGCTTTCTTT. Its protein is CASKTGSNTEAFF.

The chain employs TRBV5-6 and TRBJ1-5; no clear D gene. There are 14 residues in the CDR3. The V gene's germline CDR1 is SGHDT and CDR2 YYEEEE. The V end was cut by 0 bases, the J end by 6 bases, with 10 bases between. In DNA, the CDR3 is TGTGCCAGCAGCTTGGGAGGAGGGCTTCAGCCCCAGCATTTT. This encodes CASSLGGGLQPQHF. Full variable domain (rest looked up from reference TRBV5-6 and TRBJ1-5): DAGVTQSPTHLIKTRGQQVTLRCSPKSGHDTVSWYQQALGQGPQFIFQYYEEEERQRGNFPDRFSGHQFPNYSSELNVNALLLGDSALYLCASSLGGGLQPQHFGDGTRLSIL.

The chain has TRBV5-1 and TRBJ1-5, with TRBD1 matching over 8 bases. V lost 1 base, J lost 6 bases, and 3 bases stayed unmatched. Germline CDR1 SGHRS, CDR2 YFSETQ. The CDR3 contains 14 residues. CDR3 protein: CASSLRTGSQPQHF. The DNA for the CDR3 is TGCGCCAGCAGCTTGCGGACAGGGAGTCAGCCCCAGCATTTT.

The chain links TRBV4-1 to TRBJ2-7; 11 nucleotides agree with TRBD2. The V gene's germline CDR1 is MGHRA and CDR2 YSYEKL. The CDR3 runs to 15 residues. Trimming at V came to 1 base and at J to 6 bases, leaving 5 bases not matched to a gene. CDR3: CASSQVLAGGPEQYF. The CDR3 DNA reads as TGCGCCAGCAGCCAAGTGCTAGCGGGAGGACCCGAGCAGTACTTC.

The chain employs TRBV28 and TRBJ2-7; 11 positions match TRBD2. With V trimmed by 5 bases and J by 2 bases, 5 bases remained unmatched. Germline V gene sequence: CDR1 MDHEN, CDR2 SYDVKM. The CDR3 loop spans 15 amino acids. The CDR3 loop is CASSRSSGGTYEQYF. CDR3 nucleotides: TGTGCCAGCAGTAGGTCTAGCGGGGGGACCTACGAGCAGTACTTC.

The chain carries TRBV18 and TRBJ2-2; 8 bases are a match to TRBD1. CDR1 and CDR2 (germline): KGHSH, LQKENI. V lost 6 bases to trimming and J lost 1 base; unmatched junction nucleotides: 4. The CDR3 runs to 15 residues. The CDR3 DNA sequence: TGTGCCAGCTCTCTCGGGACAGGGAACACCGGGGAGCTGTTTTTT. Translating it yields CASSLGTGNTGELFF.

The J gene is TRBJ1-4, the V gene TRBV18; weak D call: TRBD1 (6 bases). Deletions cut 6 bases from V and 5 bases from J, with 10 bases between. In germline, CDR1 is KGHSH, CDR2 LQKENI. The CDR3 sequence is 13 residues long. CDR3 in DNA: TGTGCCAGCTCCCCAGGGGAGAATGAAAAACTGTTTTTT. The encoded protein is CASSPGENEKLFF.